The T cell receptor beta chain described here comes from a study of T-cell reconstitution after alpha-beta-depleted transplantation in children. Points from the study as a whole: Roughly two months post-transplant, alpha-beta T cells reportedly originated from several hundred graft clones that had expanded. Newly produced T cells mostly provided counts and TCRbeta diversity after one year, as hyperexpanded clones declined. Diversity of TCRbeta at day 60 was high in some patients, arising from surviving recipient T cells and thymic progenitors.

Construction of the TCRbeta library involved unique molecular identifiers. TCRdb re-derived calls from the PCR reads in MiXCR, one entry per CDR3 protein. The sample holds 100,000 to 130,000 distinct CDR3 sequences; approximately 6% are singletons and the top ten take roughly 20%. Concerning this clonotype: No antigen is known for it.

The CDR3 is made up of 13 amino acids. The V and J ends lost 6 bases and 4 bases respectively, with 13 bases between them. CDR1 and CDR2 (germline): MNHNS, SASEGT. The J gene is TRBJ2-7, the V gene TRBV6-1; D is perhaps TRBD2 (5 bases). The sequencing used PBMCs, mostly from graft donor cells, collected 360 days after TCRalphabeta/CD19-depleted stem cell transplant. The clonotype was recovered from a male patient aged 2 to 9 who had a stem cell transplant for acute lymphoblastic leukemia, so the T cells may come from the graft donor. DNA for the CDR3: TGTGCCAGCAGCGCCGGGATATATTACGAGCAGTACTTC. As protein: CASSAGIYYEQYF.